This TCR beta chain is from a study of PD-L1 blockade in urothelial cancer. Assay used: immunoSEQ multiplex PCR; TCRdb lists only in-frame clones, some missing. Of approximately 100,000 clones listed, around 93% are singletons. Trimming left V 5 bases short and J 9 bases short, with 17 bases between. The CDR3 extends over 14 amino acids. The germline gives CDR1 MNHEY, CDR2 SMNVEV (reference sequence). The chain combines TRBV27 with TRBJ2-1; D might be TRBD1 (8 bases). The sequence was collected from an elderly woman with urothelial cancer. The sequences come from PBMCs, collected around atezolizumab (anti-PD-L1) treatment. The CDR3 loop is CASSQRDRRAEQFF. The CDR3, as DNA: TGTGCCAGCAGTCAGCGGGACAGGCGGGCTGAGCAGTTCTTC.